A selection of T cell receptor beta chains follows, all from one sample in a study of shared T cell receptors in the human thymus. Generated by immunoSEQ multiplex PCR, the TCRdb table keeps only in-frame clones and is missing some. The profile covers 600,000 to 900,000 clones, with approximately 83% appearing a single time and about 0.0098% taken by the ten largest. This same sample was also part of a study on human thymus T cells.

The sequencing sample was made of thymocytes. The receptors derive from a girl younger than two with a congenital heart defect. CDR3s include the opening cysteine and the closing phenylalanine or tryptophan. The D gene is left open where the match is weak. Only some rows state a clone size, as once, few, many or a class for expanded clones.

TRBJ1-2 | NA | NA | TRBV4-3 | TGCGCCAGCAGCATGGCTGTGGGGGCTACCGGTATTGGCTACACCTTC | CASSMAVGATGIGYTF
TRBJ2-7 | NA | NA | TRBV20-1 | TGCAGTGCTAGAGGGACTTACGAGCAGTACTTC | CSARGTYEQYF
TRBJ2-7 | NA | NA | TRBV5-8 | TGTGCCAGCAGCTCCGCTCAGGTGGCAGGCCGCTCCTACGAGCAGTACTTC | CASSSAQVAGRSYEQYF
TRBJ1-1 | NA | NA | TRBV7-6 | TGTGCCAGCAGCTTAGAGGTTCCAGGGCCCCCTACGAACACTGAAGCTTTCTTT | CASSLEVPGPPTNTEAFF
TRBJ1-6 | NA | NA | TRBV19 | TGTGCCAGTACCGACCCCCTGGTCGGGAATAATTCACCCCTCCACTTT | CASTDPLVGNNSPLHF
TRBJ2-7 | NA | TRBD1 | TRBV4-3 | TGCGCCAGCAGCCAAGATCTTTGGGCTACCGGGACAGGGTATCGCTTCTACGAGCAGTACTTC | CASSQDLWATGTGYRFYEQYF
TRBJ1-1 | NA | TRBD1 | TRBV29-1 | TGCAGCGTACCGGGACAGGGGAGGAACACTGAAGCTTTCTTT | CSVPGQGRNTEAFF
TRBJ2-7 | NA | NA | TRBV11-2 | TGTGCCAGCAGCTTTGGGGGGAAGACTACCTACGAGCAGTACTTC | CASSFGGKTTYEQYF
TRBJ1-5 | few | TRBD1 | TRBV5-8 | TGTGCCAGCAGCAACCGACAGGGCGATAGCAATCAGCCCCAGCATTTT | CASSNRQGDSNQPQHF
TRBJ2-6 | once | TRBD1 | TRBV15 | TGTGCCATCCAGGGGGCCGGTGGGGCCAACGTCCTGACTTTC | CAIQGAGGANVLTF
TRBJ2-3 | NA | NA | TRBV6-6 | TGTGCCAGCAGAAACAGGGCCCCCGATACGCAGTATTTT | CASRNRAPDTQYF
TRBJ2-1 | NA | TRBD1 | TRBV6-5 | TGTGCCAGCAGCTGGGGACAGGGGGCGATAAATGAGCAGTTCTTC | CASSWGQGAINEQFF
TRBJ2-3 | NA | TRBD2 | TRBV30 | TGTGCCTGGAACCTGCCATCTGAGCGGGAGCCACTAAGCACAGATACGCAGTATTTT | CAWNLPSEREPLSTDTQYF
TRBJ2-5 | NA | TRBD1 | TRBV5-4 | TGTGCCAGCAGCAACCGACAGGGGGCGGCACAAGAGACCCAGTACTTC | CASSNRQGAAQETQYF
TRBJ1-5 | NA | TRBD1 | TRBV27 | TGTGCCAGCAGTTGTACAGGGGGCAGGCAGCCCCAGCATTTT | CASSCTGGRQPQHF
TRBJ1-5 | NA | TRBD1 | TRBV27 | TGTGCCAGCAGTCGGGACAGCTCTAATCAGCCCCAGCATTTT | CASSRDSSNQPQHF
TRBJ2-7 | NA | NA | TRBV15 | TGTGCCACCAGCAGAGATAGTAGAGGCGCCAACGAGCAGTACTTC | CATSRDSRGANEQYF
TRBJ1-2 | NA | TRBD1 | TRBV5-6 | TGTGCCAGCAGCTTGGTAGTAGGGGGCCCCTATGGCTACACCTTC | CASSLVVGGPYGYTF
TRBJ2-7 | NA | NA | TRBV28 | TGTGCCACCCACCCCCGGACAACTCTGAGGGAGCAGTACTTC | CATHPRTTLREQYF
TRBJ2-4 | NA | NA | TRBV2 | TGTGCCAGCAGTGAAAGGGAAACAGGCAACATTCAGTACTTC | CASSERETGNIQYF
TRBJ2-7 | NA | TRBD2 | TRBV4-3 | TGCGCCAGCAGCCAAGTGTCCGAAATGGTAGCGGGGGGGCCTCACTACGAGCAGTACTTC | CASSQVSEMVAGGPHYEQYF
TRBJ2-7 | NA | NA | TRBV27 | TGTGCCAGCAGTTTATCGAGGGGGTATACCCCATACGAGCAGTACTTC | CASSLSRGYTPYEQYF
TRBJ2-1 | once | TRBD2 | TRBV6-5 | TGTGCCAGCAGTTACCAGATTAGCGGGGGGCCACAGTTCTTC | CASSYQISGGPQFF
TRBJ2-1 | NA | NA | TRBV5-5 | TGTGCCAGCAGCCCGAGATGCAATGAGCAGTTCTTC | CASSPRCNEQFF
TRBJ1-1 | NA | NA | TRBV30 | TGTGCCTGGAACAAGGGGGTGAACACTGAAGCTTTCTTT | CAWNKGVNTEAFF
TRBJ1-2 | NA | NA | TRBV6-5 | TGTGCCAGCAGTTTAAATTTCAACTATGGCTACACCTTC | CASSLNFNYGYTF
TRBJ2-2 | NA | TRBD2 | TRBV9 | TGTGCCAGCAGCGCCTGCCTAGCGCGGGGGGTACCAGAGCTGTTTTTT | CASSACLARGVPELFF
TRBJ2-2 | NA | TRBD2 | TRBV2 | TGTGCCAGCACCCCATTGCGCGGGGGATGGACCGGGGAGCTGTTTTTT | CASTPLRGGWTGELFF
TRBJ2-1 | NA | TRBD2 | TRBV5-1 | TGCGCCAGCAGCGCACAGGGACTAGCGGCCTACAATGAGCAGTTCTTC | CASSAQGLAAYNEQFF